This T cell receptor beta chain is from a study of blood T cell repertoires in COVID-19. This clone was seen only once. TCRdb keeps only in-frame clones here, not all; method: immunoSEQ multiplex PCR. The sample lists about 140,000 clones; almost 85% were seen once. This CDR3 is 17 amino acids long. V trimming: 1 base; J trimming: 8 bases; junction bases outside the gene matches: 14. Germline-derived CDR1 and CDR2 are KGHSH and LQKENI. Sequencing was done on a sample of PBMCs or T cells enriched from blood (not recorded which). The V and J genes are TRBV18 and TRBJ1-1, with 9 bases fitting TRBD1. This clonotype was obtained from a woman aged 45-65 years with acute COVID-19. As DNA, the CDR3 is TGTGCCAGCTCACCACGTGGCCCCGGGACAGGGCTTTCGGAAGCTTTCTTT. Its translation: CASSPRGPGTGLSEAFF.